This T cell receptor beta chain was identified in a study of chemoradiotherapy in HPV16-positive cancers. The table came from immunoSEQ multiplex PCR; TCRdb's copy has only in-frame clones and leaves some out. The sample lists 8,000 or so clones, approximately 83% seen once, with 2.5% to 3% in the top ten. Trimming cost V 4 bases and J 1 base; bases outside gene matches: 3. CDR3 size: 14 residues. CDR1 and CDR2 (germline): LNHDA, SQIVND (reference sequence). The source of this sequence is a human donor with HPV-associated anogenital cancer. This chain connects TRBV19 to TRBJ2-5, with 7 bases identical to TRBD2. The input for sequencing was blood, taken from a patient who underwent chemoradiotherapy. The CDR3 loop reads CASSNGGSQETQYF. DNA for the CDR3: TGTGCCAGTAGTAACGGGGGGAGCCAAGAGACCCAGTACTTC. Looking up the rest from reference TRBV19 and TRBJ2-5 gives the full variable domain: DGGITQSPKYLFRKEGQNVTLSCEQNLNHDAMYWYRQDPGQGLRLIYYSQIVNDFQKGDIAEGYSVSREKKESFPLTVTSAQKNPTAFYLCASSNGGSQETQYFGPGTRLLVL.